The rows below give T cell receptor beta chains drawn from one sample of a study of radiotherapy plus CTLA-4 blockade in lung cancer. TCRdb's copy holds only in-frame clones and misses some; the assay was immunoSEQ multiplex PCR. Of 90,000 to 100,000 clones detected, around 79% appear once; the ten largest clones hold approximately 3%. The sequencing here drew on peripheral blood, taken from a patient treated with radiotherapy plus ipilimumab. These receptors were collected from a human donor with non-small cell lung cancer who had a partial response to radiotherapy plus ipilimumab. Some clones in this sample may be carry-over from other donors' samples. Both conserved end residues are part of each CDR3. The order of the fields is J gene, D gene, V gene, clone size, CDR3 protein, CDR3 DNA. D genes are given only for firm matches. Rows give clone size only sometimes, using once, few, many, or a class for an expanded clone.

TRBJ2-2,-,TRBV7-2,-,CASSSFRGNTGELFF,TGTGCCAGCAGCTCCTTCAGGGGAAACACCGGGGAGCTGTTTTTT
TRBJ2-4,TRBD1,TRBV9,once,CASSVAGQGWDIQYF,TGTGCCAGCAGCGTGGCTGGACAGGGTTGGGACATTCAGTACTTC
TRBJ1-5,-,TRBV5-6,-,CASSLTGFNQPQHF,TGTGCCAGCAGCCTCACGGGGTTTAATCAGCCCCAGCATTTT
TRBJ2-5,TRBD1,TRBV19,-,CASSYRRGTGQETQYF,TGTGCCAGTAGTTACCGTCGGGGGACAGGACAAGAGACCCAGTACTTC
TRBJ1-5,TRBD1,TRBV6-1,-,CASVDRPHQPQHF,TGTGCCAGCGTGGACAGGCCCCATCAGCCCCAGCATTTT
TRBJ1-5,-,TRBV2,-,CASSQDSPHQPQHF,TGTGCCAGCAGTCAGGACAGCCCTCATCAGCCCCAGCATTTT
TRBJ2-7,-,TRBV13,-,CASSGGDPPYEQYF,TGTGCCAGCAGTGGAGGGGATCCCCCCTACGAGCAGTACTTC
TRBJ1-3,-,TRBV5-1,-,CASSSQGTGNTIYF,TGCGCCAGCTCCTCCCAGGGGACTGGAAACACCATATATTTT
TRBJ1-5,TRBD1,TRBV27,once,CASRDRAGYKNQPQHF,TGTGCCAGCAGAGACAGGGCGGGATATAAAAATCAGCCCCAGCATTTT
TRBJ2-5,-,TRBV27,-,CASSLSTGLPQTQYF,TGTGCCAGCAGTTTAAGCACAGGGCTTCCCCAGACCCAGTACTTC
TRBJ1-1,-,TRBV6-5,-,CASSYVQDQEAFF,TGTGCCAGCAGTTACGTACAGGACCAAGAAGCTTTCTTT
TRBJ1-5,-,TRBV6-1,-,CASSTVDNQPQHF,TGTGCCAGCAGTACGGTAGACAATCAGCCCCAGCATTTT
TRBJ1-5,-,TRBV4-3,few,CASSQDRWQGDQPQHF,TGCGCCAGCAGCCAAGATCGGTGGCAGGGTGATCAGCCCCAGCATTTT
TRBJ2-3,-,TRBV10-1,-,CASSEDSRTQYF,TGCGCCAGCAGTGAGGACAGTCGTACGCAGTATTTT
TRBJ1-2,-,TRBV28,-,CASSSWAVDYGYTF,TGTGCCAGCAGTTCCTGGGCAGTGGACTATGGCTACACCTTC
TRBJ2-5,TRBD2,TRBV14,-,CASSPGLAGGTAQYF,TGTGCCAGCAGCCCGGGACTAGCGGGGGGAACGGCCCAGTACTTC
TRBJ2-7,-,TRBV18,-,CASSPTSGGYEQYF,TGTGCCAGCTCACCAACGTCCGGGGGCTACGAGCAGTACTTC
TRBJ2-7,TRBD2,TRBV2,-,CASNTLAGGSYEQYF,TGTGCCAGCAATACACTAGCGGGAGGTTCCTACGAGCAGTACTTC
TRBJ2-5,TRBD2,TRBV18,-,CASSSATSGVETQYF,TGTGCCAGCTCCTCGGCGACTAGCGGGGTGGAGACCCAGTACTTC
TRBJ2-1,TRBD2,TRBV5-5,-,CASSSLSSGYYNEQFF,TGTGCCAGCAGCTCCCTGTCTAGCGGATATTACAATGAGCAGTTCTTC
TRBJ1-1,-,TRBV6-1,-,CATPSRGGHTEAFF,TGTGCCACCCCTTCGAGGGGAGGGCACACTGAAGCTTTCTTT
TRBJ1-2,TRBD1,TRBV7-9,-,CASSYGLTGGQVYGYTF,TGTGCCAGCAGCTACGGGTTGACGGGGGGACAGGTCTATGGCTACACCTTC
TRBJ2-1,TRBD1,TRBV11-2,few,CASSLDRGSYNEQFF,TGTGCCAGCAGCTTGGACAGGGGGTCCTACAATGAGCAGTTCTTC
TRBJ2-1,TRBD1,TRBV7-2,-,CASSLDTGGYNEQFF,TGTGCCAGCAGCTTAGATACAGGGGGATACAATGAGCAGTTCTTC
TRBJ1-2,-,TRBV5-4,few,CASSSSQMYGYTF,TGTGCCAGCAGCTCGTCGCAGATGTATGGCTACACCTTC
TRBJ2-1,TRBD2,TRBV11-2,-,CASSLFKRTSGDEQFF,TGTGCCAGCAGCTTATTCAAGAGGACTAGCGGAGATGAGCAGTTCTTC
TRBJ2-3,TRBD1,TRBV15,-,CATSREGGLHTQYF,TGTGCCACCAGCAGAGAAGGGGGCCTTCATACGCAGTATTTT
TRBJ1-1,-,TRBV7-8,-,CASSLNHYTGVGTEAFF,TGTGCCAGCAGCTTAAACCACTACACGGGGGTAGGGACTGAAGCTTTCTTT
TRBJ2-7,TRBD1,TRBV28,-,CASSSQAGGPYEQYF,TGTGCCAGCAGTTCACAGGCAGGGGGCCCCTACGAGCAGTACTTC
TRBJ2-1,TRBD2,TRBV28,few,CASSPPGGLAGGPGSYNEQFF,TGTGCCAGCAGTCCACCAGGGGGACTAGCGGGGGGGCCGGGCTCCTACAATGAGCAGTTCTTC
TRBJ2-7,TRBD1,TRBV10-2,-,CATMTGGLYEQYF,TGCGCCACTATGACAGGGGGTCTCTACGAGCAGTACTTC
TRBJ1-5,-,TRBV28,few,CASSLGQGAQPQHF,TGTGCCAGCAGTTTAGGGCAGGGTGCCCAGCCCCAGCATTTT
TRBJ2-1,-,TRBV2,-,CASSTGTLYNEQFF,TGTGCCAGCAGTACCGGGACACTATACAATGAGCAGTTCTTC
TRBJ2-7,-,TRBV5-1,few,CASSPDGQTYEQYF,TGCGCCAGCAGCCCGGACGGACAAACATACGAGCAGTACTTC
TRBJ2-3,-,TRBV13,-,CASSLRDTGPWDTQYF,TGTGCCAGCAGCTTACGGGATACAGGGCCATGGGATACGCAGTATTTT
TRBJ2-7,TRBD2,TRBV28,-,CASNDPDPAGEGEQYF,TGTGCCAGCAACGATCCAGACCCGGCGGGGGAGGGCGAGCAGTACTTC
TRBJ1-5,-,TRBV6-1,-,CASNPRGNQPQHF,TGTGCCAGCAACCCTCGGGGGAATCAGCCCCAGCATTTT
TRBJ2-7,TRBD1,TRBV19,once,CASSTGTDSYEQYF,TGTGCCAGTAGTACCGGGACAGATTCCTACGAGCAGTACTTC
TRBJ1-2,-,TRBV2,-,CASSSLYYGYTF,TGTGCCAGCAGCTCACTATACTATGGCTACACCTTC
TRBJ2-7,TRBD1,TRBV19,-,CATSRTGTYEQYF,TGTGCCACCTCCAGGACAGGGACCTACGAGCAGTACTTC
TRBJ2-2,TRBD2,TRBV7-9,-,CASSPTSGGIGELFF,TGTGCCAGCAGCCCGACTAGCGGGGGGATCGGGGAGCTGTTTTTT
TRBJ1-1,-,TRBV7-6,-,CASSLRAGLGAEAFF,TGTGCCAGCAGCCTACGGGCGGGGTTGGGTGCTGAAGCTTTCTTT